The 22 T cell receptor beta chains below were found in one sample sequenced in a study of human T cells and chemical hapten exposure. TCRdb redid the calling of the RACE reads with MiXCR, one entry per CDR3 protein. The table includes under 450,000 distinct CDR3 sequences, roughly 6% detected once. Time point specified: patch test 2, 6 weeks after DPC sensitization. Treatment indicated: therapeutic diphenylcyclopropenone sensitization with weekly scalp DPC. The source material was whole blood, sampled in connection with sensitization to the hapten diphenylcyclopropenone (DPC). The receptors were sampled from a woman aged 18-35 years with alopecia areata. Some clones in this sample may be carry-over from other donors' samples.

This sequence joins TRBV12-5 and TRBJ2-1, with 7 bases matching TRBD1. Per the germline V gene, CDR1 is LGHNT and CDR2 is FRNRAP. This CDR3 region has 15 residues. V was pared by 5 bases and J by 8 bases, with 12 bases of the junction left unmatched. The chain's CDR3 is CASGPRGGPFDEQFF. In DNA, the CDR3 is TGTGCTAGTGGTCCCAGAGGGGGCCCCTTCGATGAGCAGTTCTTC.

This clonotype was recorded at least ten times. This chain connects TRBV29-1 to TRBJ2-7; 9 bases match TRBD1. Germline V gives CDR1 SQVTM, CDR2 ANQGSEA. V shed 7 bases and J 3 bases; nucleotides not matched to a gene: 10. There are 14 residues in the CDR3. The CDR3 sequence is CSASPGQGIYEQYF. In nucleotides, the CDR3 is TGCAGCGCATCCCCGGGACAGGGTATCTACGAGCAGTACTTC.

This clonotype was recorded at least ten times. The chain is built from TRBV27 and TRBJ1-5, with 7 bases fitting TRBD1. With 6 bases clipped from V and 6 bases from J, the junction kept 11 bases outside the gene matches. Germline CDR1 is MNHEY and CDR2 is SMNVEV (reference sequence). The CDR3 runs 15 residues. Written as DNA, the CDR3 is TGTGCCAGCAGCCGCGGGACAGCTCCCGGTCAGCCCCAGCATTTT. This translates into CASSRGTAPGQPQHF.

The chain combines TRBV7-9 with TRBJ2-1; no firm D call. Germline V gene sequence: CDR1 SEHNR, CDR2 FQNEAQ (reference sequence). The CDR3 sequence is 16 residues long. V was pared by 2 bases and J by 7 bases, with 18 bases between. The DNA of the CDR3 is TGTGCCAGCAGCTTACCCTCACCCCTTCTGGCTAATGAGCAGTTCTTC. Translation: CASSLPSPLLANEQFF.

This clonotype has a count of ten or more. The rearrangement links TRBV29-1 to TRBJ2-5, with 8 nucleotides matching TRBD1. Germline V lookup: CDR1 SQVTM, CDR2 ANQGSEA. The J segment lost 3 bases and the V segment lost 4 bases, leaving 4 bases of the junction unmatched. CDR3 size: 13 residues. The CDR3 coding sequence is TGCAGCGTTGTCCCAGGGGGCGAAGAGACCCAGTACTTC. Protein product: CSVVPGGEETQYF. The full variable domain, in which reference TRBV29-1 and TRBJ2-5 provide the parts outside the CDR3, is SAVISQKPSRDICQRGTSLTIQCQVDSQVTMMFWYRQQPGQSLTLIATANQGSEATYESGFVIDKFPISRPNLTFSTLTVSNMSPEDSSIYLCSVVPGGEETQYFGPGTRLLVL.

V is TRBV7-9 and J is TRBJ2-4; TRBD1 matches 9 bases. Germline loops: CDR1 SEHNR, CDR2 FQNEAQ (reference sequence). The CDR3 is 17 amino acids. V shed 5 bases and J 5 bases; nucleotides not matched to a gene: 13. The CDR3 region has the DNA TGTGCCAGCAGCCAACCCGGGACAGGGCGCGAGGAAAACATTCAGTACTTC. It encodes CASSQPGTGREENIQYF. The whole variable domain, filled in from reference TRBV7-9 and TRBJ2-4, reads DTGVSQNPRHKITKRGQNVTFRCDPISEHNRLYWYRQTLGQGPEFLTYFQNEAQLEKSRLLSDRFSAERPKGSFSTLEIQRTEQGDSAMYLCASSQPGTGREENIQYFGAGTRLSVL.

This clonotype was counted ten times or more. The chain is built from TRBV6-5 and TRBJ2-6; D not certain. The V and J ends lost 0 bases and 0 bases respectively, with 6 bases between them. Germline CDR1 and CDR2: MNHEY and SVGAGI. The CDR3 loop spans 16 amino acids. The CDR3 region has the DNA TGTGCCAGCAGTTACTCGCAGATCTCTGGGGCCAACGTCCTGACTTTC. This encodes CASSYSQISGANVLTF.

This clonotype turned up a few times. This chain joins TRBV15 and TRBJ2-4; D is perhaps TRBD1 or TRBD2 (6 bases each). The germline gives CDR1 LNHNV, CDR2 YYDKDF (reference sequence). The V end lost 1 base, the J end lost 5 bases, and 9 bases lay between the germline ends. The CDR3 is made up of 14 amino acids. The CDR3 bases are TGTGCCACCAGCAGAGGGGGGGCAGAAAACATTCAGTACTTC. Its protein product is CATSRGGAENIQYF. Drawing the rest from reference TRBV15 and TRBJ2-4, the complete variable domain is DAMVIQNPRYQVTQFGKPVTLSCSQTLNHNVMYWYQQKSSQAPKLLFHYYDKDFNNEADTPDNFQSRRPNTSFCFLDIRSPGLGDTAMYLCATSRGGAENIQYFGAGTRLSVL.

Many counts were recorded for this clonotype. The V gene is TRBV18, the J gene TRBJ1-1; D uncertain. The CDR3 runs 16 residues. The germline V and J ends were trimmed by 3 bases and 2 bases, with 16 bases remaining between them. Germline V gene lookup returns CDR1 KGHSH and CDR2 LQKENI. CDR3 bases: TGTGCCAGCTCACCCCGCGGGCAGAGTTCAAACACTGAAGCTTTCTTT. This translates into CASSPRGQSSNTEAFF. Full variable domain (missing parts from reference TRBV18 and TRBJ1-1): NAGVMQNPRHLVRRRGQEARLRCSPMKGHSHVYWYRQLPEEGLKFMVYLQKENIIDESGMPKERFSAEFPKEGPSILRIQQVVRGDSAAYFCASSPRGQSSNTEAFFGQGTRLTVV.

This chain links TRBV14 with TRBJ2-2, with TRBD1 matching over 8 bases. Germline V gene data show CDR1 as SGHDN and CDR2 as FVKESK. After removal of 0 bases from V and 3 bases from J, the junction contained 9 bases not matched to a gene. The CDR3 is 18 amino acids. As DNA, the CDR3 is TGTGCCAGCAGCCAAGAACTGGCAGGGGGCCAGGACACCGGGGAGCTGTTTTTT. Translated: CASSQELAGGQDTGELFF.

The table lists this clonotype with a few counts. V and J are TRBV5-1 and TRBJ1-5; D possibly corresponds to TRBD1 (6 bases). V gave up 4 bases and J gave up 8 bases, with 19 bases separating them. This CDR3 contains 15 residues. Germline V gene lookup returns CDR1 SGHRS and CDR2 YFSETQ. Here the CDR3 DNA reads TGCGCCAGCAGCCCGGGGGCAGGGCCTGCGGAGCCCCAGCATTTT. Protein sequence: CASSPGAGPAEPQHF. The variable domain in full, completed from reference TRBV5-1 and TRBJ1-5, reads KAGVTQTPRYLIKTRGQQVTLSCSPISGHRSVSWYQQTPGQGLQFLFEYFSETQRNKGNFPGRFSGRQFSNSRSEMNVSTLELGDSALYLCASSPGAGPAEPQHFGDGTRLSIL.

The rearrangement joins TRBV29-1 to TRBJ2-1; TRBD1 agrees at 10 bases. Per the germline V gene, CDR1 is SQVTM and CDR2 is ANQGSEA. V lost 6 bases, J lost 5 bases, and 4 bases stayed unmatched. This CDR3 comprises 13 residues. CDR3: CSVMTGGNNEQFF. DNA for the CDR3: TGCAGCGTCATGACAGGGGGCAACAATGAGCAGTTCTTC.

The table lists this clonotype with many counts. The genes are TRBV20-1 and TRBJ2-3, with 12 bases lining up with TRBD2. The germline gives CDR1 DFQATT, CDR2 SNEGSKA (reference sequence). V lost 1 base to trimming and J lost 0 bases; unmatched junction nucleotides: 11. CDR3 length: 19 amino acids. The CDR3 DNA reads as TGCAGTGCTAGAGTCCTAGCGGGGGGGCCTCAAACTAGCACAGATACGCAGTATTTT. Amino acids: CSARVLAGGPQTSTDTQYF.

This clonotype was seen a few times. The rearrangement joins TRBV7-2 to TRBJ1-4; weak D call: TRBD1 (5 bases). CDR3 length: 15 residues. The V end was cut by 1 base, the J end by 3 bases, with 9 bases between. Germline values: CDR1 SGHTA, CDR2 FQGNSA. CDR3 sequence reads: CASSLGGPSNEKLFF. DNA for the CDR3: TGTGCCAGCAGCTTAGGGGGCCCTTCTAATGAAAAACTGTTTTTT.

The count of this clonotype is one. This chain uses TRBV12-3 or TRBV12-4 with TRBJ2-2; possibly TRBD1 for D (5 bases). CDR3 length: 15 amino acids. Between the trimmed V and J ends, which lost 2 bases and 0 bases, there was a span of 7 bases. The DNA for the CDR3 is TGTGCCAGCAGTTTACCCAGGGCGAACACCGGGGAGCTGTTTTTT. This codes for CASSLPRANTGELFF.

This chain connects TRBV4-3 to TRBJ2-1; perhaps TRBD2 as D (6 bases). V lost 3 bases and J 7 bases, leaving 13 bases between the germline ends. The CDR3 sequence is 14 residues long. Germline-derived CDR1 and CDR2 are LGHNA and YSLEER. DNA for the CDR3: TGCGCCAGCAGCCACCCGGGCGCGGGGAATGAGCAGTTCTTC. This sequence encodes CASSHPGAGNEQFF.

This clonotype showed up just a few times. The chain carries TRBV7-2 and TRBJ2-1; tentatively, D is TRBD1 (7 bases). The length of the CDR3 is 13 residues. Trimming cost V 5 bases and J 7 bases, with 12 bases left between them. The germline V gene has CDR1 SGHTA and CDR2 FQGNSA. CDR3 sequence reads: CASSGGGANEQFF. The DNA for the CDR3 is TGTGCCAGCAGCGGAGGGGGCGCGAATGAGCAGTTCTTC.

The sample holds a few counts of this clonotype. The rearrangement uses TRBV4-2 and TRBJ2-7; TRBD1 matches at 10 bases. Germline values: CDR1 LGHNA, CDR2 YNFKEQ. This CDR3 comprises 15 residues. V lost 4 bases to trimming and J lost 4 bases; unmatched junction nucleotides: 7. CDR3 in DNA: TGTGCCAGCAGCCCGACGACAGGGGGCGAGTACGAGCAGTACTTC. Amino acid sequence: CASSPTTGGEYEQYF.

Comment on this clonotype: Possible read error: a much larger clone is one base away. The chain has TRBV7-6 and TRBJ1-5, with D perhaps matching TRBD1 (6 bases). The length of the CDR3 is 18 residues. CDR1 and CDR2 (germline): SGHVS, FNYEAQ. The CDR3 sequence: CSSSLAHRDTGRGQPQHF. The CDR3 DNA reads as TGTTCCAGCAGCCTTGCTCATCGGGACACAGGTCGAGGTCAGCCCCAGCATTTT.

Ten or more counts support this clonotype. This chain joins TRBV19 and TRBJ1-1, with TRBD1 as a possible D gene (6 bases). The V gene's germline CDR1 is LNHDA and CDR2 SQIVND (reference sequence). The CDR3 is 14 amino acids. V was pared by 10 bases and J by 4 bases, with 19 bases between. CDR3 bases: TGTGCCACCTCCACGGGGGCGGCCGGCACTGAAGCTTTCTTT. Residues: CATSTGAAGTEAFF.

This clonotype was observed many times. The rearrangement uses TRBV7-2 and TRBJ2-3; D remains unclear. V lost 5 bases, J lost 1 base, and 4 bases lay in between. CDR1 and CDR2 (germline): SGHTA, FQGNSA. The CDR3 covers 12 residues. The CDR3 DNA sequence: TGTGCCAGCAGCCACGGCACAGATACGCAGTATTTT. It specifies CASSHGTDTQYF.

A few counts support this clonotype. The V call is TRBV20-1, the J call TRBJ1-1, with a possible D match to TRBD1 (5 bases). Between the trimmed V and J ends, which lost 0 bases and 2 bases, there was a span of 16 bases. The CDR3 covers 16 residues. Per germline, CDR1 DFQATT and CDR2 SNEGSKA (reference sequence). Here the CDR3 reads CSARDSRTSDNTEAFF. Written as DNA, the CDR3 is TGCAGTGCTAGAGATTCCAGGACATCGGATAACACTGAAGCTTTCTTT.